This TCR beta chain is drawn from a study of CD8+ T cells in alopecia areata. About the research overall: The SALT score measured affected scalp surface percentage in treated patients.

The treatment: oral pan-JAK inhibitor, 5-10 mg twice daily. Investigators isolated RNA and reverse transcribed it into cDNA to act as the sequencing template. Data came from immunoSEQ multiplex PCR; TCRdb stores just in-frame clones and leaves some out. The sample yields about 190,000 clones, 55% to 70% seen once. The starting material was CD4+ T cells sorted from blood, obtained at week 4, from a patient treated with tofacitinib. The sequence was obtained from a human donor with alopecia areata.

The CDR3 DNA reads TGTGCCTGGACAAGAGGGGGGAAAGGGGATGAGCAGTTCTTC. It translates to CAWTRGGKGDEQFF. The chain joins TRBV30 to TRBJ2-1; D may be TRBD1 or TRBD2 (6 bases each). V lost 4 bases and J lost 8, with 18 bases in between. Germline CDR1 GTSNPN, CDR2 SVGIG (reference sequence). CDR3 length: 14 residues. Combining the CDR3 with reference TRBV30 and TRBJ2-1 gives the whole variable domain SQTIHQWPATLVQPVGSPLSLECTVEGTSNPNLYWYRQAAGRGLQLLFYSVGIGQISSEVPQNLSASRPQDRQFILSSKKLLLSDSGFYLCAWTRGGKGDEQFFGPGTRLTVL.